This TCR beta chain was retrieved from a study of T cells in localized non-small cell lung cancer. This CDR3 region has 13 residues. V was clipped by 4 bases and J by 4 bases, with 8 bases between them. Per germline, CDR1 MNHNY and CDR2 SVGAGI (reference sequence). Sequencing was performed with immunoSEQ multiplex PCR; in TCRdb, only in-frame clones are kept and a portion is missing. The sample has some 53,000 clones, just over 85% seen once. The chain carries TRBV6-6 and TRBJ1-5, with D perhaps TRBD1 (6 bases). The clonotype comes from a male donor at least 60 years old with stage III squamous cell lung carcinoma. This sample comprised peripheral blood, obtained before any cancer treatment. CDR3 in amino acids: CASSSQGNQPQHF. The CDR3 DNA reads as TGTGCCAGCAGTTCTCAGGGGAATCAGCCCCAGCATTTT.